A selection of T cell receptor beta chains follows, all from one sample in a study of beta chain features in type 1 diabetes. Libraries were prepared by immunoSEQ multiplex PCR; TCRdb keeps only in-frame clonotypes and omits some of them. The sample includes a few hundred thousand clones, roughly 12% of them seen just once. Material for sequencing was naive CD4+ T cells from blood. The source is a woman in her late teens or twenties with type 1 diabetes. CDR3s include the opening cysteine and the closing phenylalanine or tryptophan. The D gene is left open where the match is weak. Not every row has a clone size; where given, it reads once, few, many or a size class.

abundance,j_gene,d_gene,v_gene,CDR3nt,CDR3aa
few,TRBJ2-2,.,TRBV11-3,TGTGCCAGCAGCTTAGGTCGCAGGGGCGACACCGGGGAGCTGTTTTTT,CASSLGRRGDTGELFF
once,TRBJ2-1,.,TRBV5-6,TGTGCCAGCAGCTTGGTCTCTCAGTCCTACAATGAGCAGTTCTTC,CASSLVSQSYNEQFF
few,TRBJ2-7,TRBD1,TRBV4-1,TGCGCCAGCAGCCAATACGAATCGACAGGGGTTTACGAGCAGTACTTC,CASSQYESTGVYEQYF
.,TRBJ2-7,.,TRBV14,TGTGCCAGCAGCCAGGACACCGTCTCCTACGAGCAGTACTTC,CASSQDTVSYEQYF
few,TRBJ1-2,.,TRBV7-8,TGTGCCAGCAGCTTAGGCGGGAGCGGGCTAGGCTACACCTTC,CASSLGGSGLGYTF
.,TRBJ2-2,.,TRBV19,TGTGCCAGCATGACTCCCTCCCCGACCGGGGAGCTGTTTTTT,CASMTPSPTGELFF
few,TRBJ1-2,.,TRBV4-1,TGCGCCAGCAGCCAAGGAGGAGGGGGGGCGTATAAGGGCTACACCTTC,CASSQGGGGAYKGYTF
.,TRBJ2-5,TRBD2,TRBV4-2,TGTGCCAGCAGCCGCCCCCCCGCGGGGGGACCTAATGTGTACCAAGAGACCCAGTACTTC,CASSRPPAGGPNVYQETQYF
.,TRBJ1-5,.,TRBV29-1,TGCAGCGCCGCCCGGGCCGAAGGAGGGCCCCAGCATTTT,CSAARAEGGPQHF
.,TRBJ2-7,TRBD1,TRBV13,TGTGCCAGCAGCGTGGGACAGGGAAGAGTCGAGCAGTACTTC,CASSVGQGRVEQYF
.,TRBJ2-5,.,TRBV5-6,TGTGCCAGCAGCCAGGGGACACAAGAGACCCAGTACTTC,CASSQGTQETQYF
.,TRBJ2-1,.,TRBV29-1,TGCAGCGTGGGAGGCAGGGTATCCTACAATGAGCAGTTCTTC,CSVGGRVSYNEQFF
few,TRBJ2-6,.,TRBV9,TGTGCCAGCAGCGTAAGAGGGAGTGGGGCCAACGTCCTGACTTTC,CASSVRGSGANVLTF
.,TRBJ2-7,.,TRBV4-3,TGCGCCAGCAGCCAAGATCGTTACTATAAGAACGAGCAGTACTTC,CASSQDRYYKNEQYF
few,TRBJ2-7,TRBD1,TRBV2,TGTGCCAGCATGGGGGACAGCCCGTACGAGCAGTACTTC,CASMGDSPYEQYF
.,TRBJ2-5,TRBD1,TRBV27,TGTGCCAGCAGTCCGGGGACAGGGGCAGGGCAAGAGACCCAGTACTTC,CASSPGTGAGQETQYF
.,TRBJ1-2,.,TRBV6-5,TGTGCCAGCAGCCCCCGCCAGGGGCCTCCTGGAGGCTACACCTTC,CASSPRQGPPGGYTF
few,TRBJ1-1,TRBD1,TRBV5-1,TGCGCCAGTCGACAGGGTGGGGGCCCTGAAGCTTTCTTT,CASRQGGGPEAFF
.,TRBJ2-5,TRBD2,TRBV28,TGTGCCAGCAGTTTGGGCGGGAGCTCTGAGACCCAGTACTTC,CASSLGGSSETQYF